The text below deals with one TCR beta chain. Its antigen remains unidentified. Per-base quality was not reported, and no clone a single base away is much larger than it. At one collaborating source in Seattle, patients were enrolled during active infection and were followed longitudinally through the course of disease. Collaborating institutions collected whole blood in K2EDTA tubes following their own protocols. Collaborator samples were shipped for TCRbeta analysis as frozen whole blood, isolated PBMCs, or DNA extracted from either sample type. From the cysteine up to the phenylalanine, the CDR3 has a length of 13 residues. Here the CDR3 DNA is all that survives: 39 bases in frame from base 1. V is shortened by 3 bases, J by 4 bases, and the region joining them spans 10 bases. The germline V gene (reference sequence) sets CDR1 to DFQATT and CDR2 to SNEGSKA. TCRbeta CDR3 regions were amplified from genomic DNA using the immunoSEQ Assay, a bias-controlled multiplex PCR. The source study handled its data this way. Within the assay, amplification of reference gene primers was used to estimate how many nucleated cells each sample contained. To quantify the absolute abundance of each unique TCRbeta CDR3 rearrangement, sequence reads were collapsed and filtered. For each sample, productive Simpson clonality was calculated by taking the square root of Simpson's diversity index across productive rearrangements. TCRdb stores this immuneACCESS table with in-frame sequences only. Part of the clones is absent; in the studies checked, under half of the shortfall reflects unresolved V genes, and no reason is known for the rest. V and J calls and clone size are given by that table; D and trimming were obtained from the DNA. This sample gives some 100,000 clones in total; 88% of them show up just once. The top ten hold about 1.9% of the sample.

This sample was included in a study of blood T cell repertoires in COVID-19 (TCRdb year 2020). For the study in its entirety: Collaborator samples came from the United States, Italy and Spain and covered acute and convalescent phases of COVID-19. The prospective study material was composed of cDNA or gDNA derived from T cells, B-cell-depleted T cells, or PBMCs. Deeply sampled blood TCRbeta repertoires from subjects exposed to, actively infected with, or recovered from COVID-19 were included in the dataset. The repertoires were made available in a free public database intended to serve as a resource for research on the immune response to SARS-CoV-2. Samples were obtained from the ongoing ImmuneRACE study (first 160 participants) and from over 1,000 subjects provided by 6 global collaborators. Nearly every sample came with metadata listing a de-identified subject ID, COVID-19 status, age in years and sex. Where available, HLA class I and class II types were taken from metadata supplied by the sample provider and were not determined by assay-based typing.

Study-wide findings and limitations: The amount of clinical and demographic metadata varied by source and participant and was provided uncurated.

The TCR sequence derives from a man in his fifties with COVID-19, enrolled during active disease. Material for sequencing was peripheral blood. The V and J genes are TRBV20-1 and TRBJ1-5, with no D gene named confidently. The CDR3 reads CSASVEPNQPQHF. The bases read TGCAGTGCTAGTGTGGAGCCTAATCAGCCCCAGCATTTT.